This TCR beta chain was sequenced in a study of blood T cell repertoires in COVID-19. The overall study: COVID-19 samples from acute and convalescent phases originated in the United States, Italy and Spain.

The table came from immunoSEQ multiplex PCR; TCRdb's copy has only in-frame clones and leaves some out. The table shows roughly 290,000 clones, with 80% to 90% occurring only once. Per the germline V gene, CDR1 is SGHDT and CDR2 is YYEEEE. The CDR3 has 14 residues. V was pared by 4 bases and J by 5 bases, with 16 bases between. Input material: peripheral blood. V is TRBV5-6 and J is TRBJ2-7; a possible D gene is TRBD1 (6 bases). This receptor was obtained from a woman in her 50s who had recovered from COVID-19. The CDR3 DNA sequence: TGTGCCAGCAGCCTGCCACAAGGGGGAAACGAGCAGTACTTC. Protein product: CASSLPQGGNEQYF.